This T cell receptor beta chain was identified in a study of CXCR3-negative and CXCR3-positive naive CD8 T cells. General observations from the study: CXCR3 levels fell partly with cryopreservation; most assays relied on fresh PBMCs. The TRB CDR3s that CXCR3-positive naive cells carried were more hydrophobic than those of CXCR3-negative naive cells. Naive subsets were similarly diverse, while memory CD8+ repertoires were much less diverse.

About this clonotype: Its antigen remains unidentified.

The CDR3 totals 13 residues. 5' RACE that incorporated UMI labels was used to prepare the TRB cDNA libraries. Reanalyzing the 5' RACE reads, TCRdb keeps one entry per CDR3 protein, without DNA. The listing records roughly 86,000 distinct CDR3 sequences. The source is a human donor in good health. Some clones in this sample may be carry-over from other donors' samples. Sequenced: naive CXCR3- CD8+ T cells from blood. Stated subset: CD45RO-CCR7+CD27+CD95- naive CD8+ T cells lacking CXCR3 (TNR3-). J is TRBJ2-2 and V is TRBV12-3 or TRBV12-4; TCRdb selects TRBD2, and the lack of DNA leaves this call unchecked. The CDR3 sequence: CASSLSPTGELFF.